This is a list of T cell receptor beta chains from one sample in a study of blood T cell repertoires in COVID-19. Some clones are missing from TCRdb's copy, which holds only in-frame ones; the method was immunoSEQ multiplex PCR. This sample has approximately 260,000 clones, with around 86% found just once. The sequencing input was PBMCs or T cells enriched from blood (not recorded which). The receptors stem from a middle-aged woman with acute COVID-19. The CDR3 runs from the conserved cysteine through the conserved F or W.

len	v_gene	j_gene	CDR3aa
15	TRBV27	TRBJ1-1	CASSPPVTGRTEAFF
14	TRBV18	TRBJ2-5	CASSPQDREETQYF
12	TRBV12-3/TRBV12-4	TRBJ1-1	CADRGWATEAFF
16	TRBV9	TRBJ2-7	CASSETATSGIYEQYF
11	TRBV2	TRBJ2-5	CASSEIETQYF
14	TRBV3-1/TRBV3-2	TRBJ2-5	CASSHRGGGETQYF
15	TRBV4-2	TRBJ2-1	CASSRQRSSYNEQFF
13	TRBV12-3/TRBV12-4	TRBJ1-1	CASSAGQETEAFF
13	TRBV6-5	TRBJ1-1	CASSNRQNTEAFF
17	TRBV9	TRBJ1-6	CASSPWTGSSYNSPLHF
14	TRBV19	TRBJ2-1	CASSITVSYNEQFF
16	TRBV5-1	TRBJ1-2	CASSTGQGMGTYGYTF
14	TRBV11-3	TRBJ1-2	CASSLEWQGEGYTF
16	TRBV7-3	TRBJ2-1	CASSSSVLAGEDEQFF
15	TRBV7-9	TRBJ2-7	CASSIGGQEFYEQYF
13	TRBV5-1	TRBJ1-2	CASSLGGYYGYTF